This entry lists 30 T cell receptor beta chains sequenced from one sample in a study of response to subunit inactivated influenza vaccine. TCRdb ran MiXCR on the RT-PCR reads and lists one entry per CDR3 protein. The repertoire consists of over 150,000 distinct CDR3 sequences, with approximately 9.2% occurring once and the leading ten covering approximately 10%. Source: non-naive T cells sorted from PBMCs, taken on the day of vaccination. All receptors derive from a man aged 50-59 years who received an inactivated influenza vaccine.

This clonotype was recorded many times. The J gene is TRBJ1-1, the V gene TRBV20-1; D remains ambiguous. V gave up 6 bases and J gave up 4 bases, with 12 bases separating them. CDR1 DFQATT and CDR2 SNEGSKA come from the germline V gene (reference sequence). The CDR3 runs to 12 residues. The CDR3 sequence: CSAIQVATEAFF. CDR3 bases: TGCAGTGCCATTCAAGTGGCCACTGAAGCTTTCTTT.

The chain carries TRBV29-1 and TRBJ2-7; D is uncertain. V dropped 6 bases and J dropped 3 bases, with 18 bases sitting between them. Looked up from germline, CDR1 is SQVTM and CDR2 is ANQGSEA. This CDR3 comprises 14 residues. The DNA for the CDR3 is TGCAGCGTCAGGTCGTCCGGGCGAGGCTACGAGCAGTACTTC. Translation: CSVRSSGRGYEQYF.

This clonotype was seen at least ten times. The V and J genes are TRBV29-1 and TRBJ2-1; 8 bases agree with TRBD2. The germline V gene encodes CDR1 SQVTM and CDR2 ANQGSEA. Trimming took 4 bases from V and 5 from J; bases not matched to a gene: 4. The CDR3 loop spans 13 amino acids. The CDR3 DNA sequence: TGCAGCGTTGGTAGCGGGGTTCACAATGAGCAGTTCTTC. Residues: CSVGSGVHNEQFF.

The sample holds many counts of this clonotype. This chain connects TRBV6-2 or TRBV6-3 to TRBJ1-5; TRBD1 might be the D (6 bases). Germline CDR1 MNHEY, CDR2 SVGEGT. The CDR3 sequence is 17 residues long. V was shortened by 0 bases and J by 1 base, with 13 bases between the two germline ends. CDR3 nucleotide sequence: TGTGCCAGCAGTTACTCTGGGCTGGGGGCCAGCAATCAGCCCCAGCATTTT. It specifies CASSYSGLGASNQPQHF.

This clonotype was detected a few times. V and J are TRBV29-1 and TRBJ2-3; TRBD2 aligns across 9 bases. The ends lost 7 bases at V and 0 bases at J; junction bases unmatched: 11. In germline, CDR1 is SQVTM, CDR2 ANQGSEA. This CDR3 comprises 16 residues. The CDR3 here is CSARRGSGGSTDTQYF. The CDR3 coding sequence is TGCAGCGCCCGGCGGGGTAGCGGGGGCAGCACAGATACGCAGTATTTT.

The J gene is TRBJ2-3, the V gene TRBV28; 12 bases align to TRBD2. Germline CDR1 MDHEN, CDR2 SYDVKM. This CDR3 is 15 amino acids long. Trimming at V came to 6 bases and at J to 7 bases, leaving 8 bases not matched to a gene. The CDR3: CASRLTSGSAHTQYF. The CDR3 DNA reads as TGTGCCAGCAGACTGACTAGCGGGAGCGCACATACGCAGTATTTT.

This clonotype was seen many times. CDR3 DNA: TGTGCCAGCAGCTTAGCAGGGACCAATCAGCCCCAGCATTTT. Protein product: CASSLAGTNQPQHF. V is TRBV7-9 and J is TRBJ1-5; D is perhaps TRBD1 (5 bases). Germline-derived CDR1 and CDR2 are SEHNR and FQNEAQ (reference sequence). Between the trimmed V and J ends, which lost 0 bases and 3 bases, there was a span of 6 bases. This CDR3 region has 14 residues. The full variable domain, rest sourced from reference TRBV7-9 and TRBJ1-5, is DTGVSQNPRHKITKRGQNVTFRCDPISEHNRLYWYRQTLGQGPEFLTYFQNEAQLEKSRLLSDRFSAERPKGSFSTLEIQRTEQGDSAMYLCASSLAGTNQPQHFGDGTRLSIL.

This clonotype was observed many times. The rearrangement joins TRBV3-1 to TRBJ2-2; 7 bases line up with TRBD2. After removal of 1 base from V and 4 bases from J, the junction contained 6 bases not matched to a gene. CDR1 and CDR2 (germline): LGHDT, YNNKEL (reference sequence). CDR3 length: 16 residues. The CDR3 loop reads CASSQAAGLGTGELFF. The CDR3 DNA follows: TGTGCCAGCAGCCAAGCAGCGGGACTCGGCACCGGGGAGCTGTTTTTT. The full variable domain, in which reference TRBV3-1 and TRBJ2-2 provide the parts outside the CDR3, is DTAVSQTPKYLVTQMGNDKSIKCEQNLGHDTMYWYKQDSKKFLKIMFSYNNKELIINETVPNRFSPKSPDKAHLNLHINSLELGDSAVYFCASSQAAGLGTGELFFGEGSRLTVL.

V is TRBV5-1 and J is TRBJ1-1, with a possible D match to TRBD1 (6 bases). Per the germline V gene, CDR1 is SGHRS and CDR2 is YFSETQ. The CDR3 is 13 amino acids. The ends were cut back, 4 bases at V and 4 bases at J, with 11 bases in the middle. Written as DNA, the CDR3 is TGCGCCAGCAGCCCAGGGGCGGTCACTGAAGCTTTCTTT. This sequence encodes CASSPGAVTEAFF.

A few counts support this clonotype. The genes are TRBV19 and TRBJ2-6, with TRBD1 identical over 8 bases. The CDR3 covers 16 residues. V lost 8 bases to trimming and J lost 1 base; unmatched junction nucleotides: 7. In germline, CDR1 is LNHDA, CDR2 SQIVND (reference sequence). The CDR3 DNA follows: TGTGCCAGTTCCACAGGGGGTTCATCTGGGGCCAACGTCCTGACTTTC. Translated, it gives CASSTGGSSGANVLTF.

V is TRBV18 and J is TRBJ1-1; D is possibly TRBD1 (5 bases). Germline CDR1 and CDR2: KGHSH and LQKENI. The ends were cut back, 3 bases at V and 0 bases at J, with 8 bases in the middle. The CDR3 has 14 residues. CDR3 sequence: CASSPAGLNTEAFF. DNA for the CDR3: TGTGCCAGCTCACCTGCAGGGTTGAACACTGAAGCTTTCTTT. Drawing the rest from reference TRBV18 and TRBJ1-1, the complete variable domain is NAGVMQNPRHLVRRRGQEARLRCSPMKGHSHVYWYRQLPEEGLKFMVYLQKENIIDESGMPKERFSAEFPKEGPSILRIQQVVRGDSAAYFCASSPAGLNTEAFFGQGTRLTVV.

This clonotype was detected a few times. CDR3 loop: CSAREREFPYEQYF. CDR3 DNA: TGCAGTGCTAGGGAGCGGGAGTTTCCCTACGAGCAGTACTTC. The rearrangement joins TRBV20-1 to TRBJ2-7, with 8 positions matching TRBD2. The V segment lost 3 bases and the J segment 2 bases; nucleotides outside the gene matches: 6. Germline V gives CDR1 DFQATT, CDR2 SNEGSKA (reference sequence). The CDR3 is 14 residues long.

In its sample, this clonotype was seen many times. The gene calls are TRBV15 and TRBJ2-2; D is uncertain. Deletions cut 6 bases from V and 3 bases from J, with 14 bases between. This CDR3 comprises 15 residues. CDR1 and CDR2 from the germline V gene are LNHNV and YYDKDF (reference sequence). This chain's CDR3 is CATSRLGQYTGELFF. The CDR3 DNA is TGTGCCACCAGTAGGCTAGGGCAGTACACCGGGGAGCTGTTTTTT.

This clonotype was seen a handful of times. The chain uses TRBV12-3 or TRBV12-4 and TRBJ1-3; 7 bases match TRBD1. Trimming removed 7 bases from V and 0 bases from J; junction bases left unmatched: 6. This CDR3 is 15 amino acids long. The CDR3 loop is CASIGGGISGNTIYF. The CDR3, as DNA: TGTGCCAGCATTGGAGGGGGCATCTCTGGAAACACCATATATTTT.

This clonotype occurred many times. This chain uses TRBV29-1 with TRBJ2-2; D is undetermined. V lost 4 bases, J lost 3 bases, and 6 bases lay in between. The V gene's germline CDR1 is SQVTM and CDR2 ANQGSEA. The CDR3 covers 12 residues. The DNA of the CDR3 is TGCAGCGTTGTGAAGGACACCGGGGAGCTGTTTTTT. It yields the protein CSVVKDTGELFF.

As DNA, the CDR3 is TGTGCCAGCAGTTCCACGGATCGGGGAACCCCACCCCGGGGCTACACCTTC. Protein: CASSSTDRGTPPRGYTF. This chain links TRBV12-3 or TRBV12-4 with TRBJ1-2; D remains unclear. V was trimmed by 4 bases and J by 8 bases, leaving 26 bases between them. The CDR3 loop spans 17 amino acids.

This clonotype was seen at least ten times. The chain carries TRBV7-3 and TRBJ2-7; no clear D gene. Germline CDR1 SGHTA, CDR2 FQGTGA. V was pared by 5 bases and J by 3 bases, with 11 bases between. This CDR3 contains 13 residues. CDR3 region: CASSIQPNYEQYF. The CDR3 bases are TGTGCCAGCAGCATACAGCCGAACTACGAGCAGTACTTC.

The sample holds many counts of this clonotype. The chain recombines TRBV4-3 with TRBJ2-1; 9 bases align to TRBD2. The CDR3 totals 16 residues. Germline CDR1 reads LGHNA; CDR2 reads YSLEER. The J segment lost 2 bases and the V segment lost 2 bases, leaving 4 bases of the junction unmatched. CDR3 nucleotides: TGCGCCAGCAGCCAAAGCCTAGCGGGAACCTACAATGAGCAGTTCTTC. This translates into CASSQSLAGTYNEQFF.

This clonotype has more than one count but fewer than ten. This CDR3 reads CASNKAGGAAEAFF. CDR3 sequence (DNA): TGTGCCAGCAATAAAGCAGGGGGCGCGGCTGAAGCTTTCTTT. The genes are TRBV28 and TRBJ1-1, with 8 bases lining up with TRBD1. Per the germline V gene, CDR1 is MDHEN and CDR2 is SYDVKM. This CDR3 has 14 amino acids. V lost 7 bases, J lost 6 bases, and 10 bases stayed unmatched. The variable domain in full, completed from reference TRBV28 and TRBJ1-1, reads DVKVTQSSRYLVKRTGEKVFLECVQDMDHENMFWYRQDPGLGLRLIYFSYDVKMKEKGDIPEGYSVSREKKERFSLILESASTNQTSMYLCASNKAGGAAEAFFGQGTRLTVV.

This clonotype was seen repeatedly, ten times or more. The chain has TRBV7-2 and TRBJ2-3; unclear D gene. This CDR3 has 14 amino acids. Germline CDR1 and CDR2: SGHTA and FQGNSA. Trimming removed 3 bases at V and 0 bases at J, with 7 bases between. The CDR3 loop reads CASSFLDSTDTQYF. The DNA of the CDR3 is TGTGCCAGCAGCTTTCTGGACAGCACAGATACGCAGTATTTT.

With regard to this clonotype: One end of the junction does not line up with germline, which may come from a read error. This chain connects TRBV12-3 or TRBV12-4 to TRBJ2-1; a weak D match, TRBD2 (5 bases). There are 14 residues in the CDR3. CDR3 coding DNA: TGTGCCAGCACTTTACGGGGTAGCGACAATGAGCAGTTCTTC. Encoded protein: CASTLRGSDNEQFF.

This clonotype was detected only a few times. The chain has TRBV7-2 and TRBJ2-5; 14 bases are shared with TRBD2. The ends lost 4 bases at V and 5 bases at J; junction bases unmatched: 9. The CDR3 contains 17 residues. Germline V gene lookup returns CDR1 SGHTA and CDR2 FQGNSA. CDR3 sequence: CASSSSPTSGRGETQYF. CDR3 bases: TGTGCCAGCAGCTCATCCCCGACTAGCGGGAGGGGGGAGACCCAGTACTTC.

V gene TRBV4-2 combines with J gene TRBJ2-7, with 12 bases aligning to TRBD2. The J segment lost 1 base and the V segment lost 0 bases, leaving 7 bases of the junction unmatched. CDR1 and CDR2 (germline): LGHNA, YNFKEQ. This CDR3 has 18 residues. The CDR3 bases are TGTGCCAGCAGCCAAGAGAGGCTAGCGGGAGGGCGGTCCTACGAGCAGTACTTC. Amino acid sequence: CASSQERLAGGRSYEQYF.

The rearrangement uses TRBV12-3 or TRBV12-4 and TRBJ1-2; no clear D. The ends were cut back, 3 bases at V and 5 bases at J, with 13 bases in the middle. This CDR3 has 14 amino acids. CDR3 in amino acids: CASSFQGGAYGYTF. DNA of the CDR3: TGTGCCAGCAGTTTCCAAGGCGGAGCGTATGGCTACACCTTC.

This clonotype came up a few times. This chain links TRBV2 with TRBJ2-3; the match to TRBD2 covers 9 bases. V lost 6 bases to trimming and J lost 5 bases; unmatched junction nucleotides: 9. Germline-derived CDR1 and CDR2 are SNHLY and FYNNEI. The CDR3 is 15 amino acids. The CDR3 nucleotides read TGTGCCAGCAGGAGAAGGACTAGCGAGGGAGATACGCAGTATTTT. This translates into CASRRRTSEGDTQYF.

This clonotype showed up just a few times. The rearrangement links TRBV25-1 to TRBJ2-2, with a tentative D call TRBD1 (6 bases). Germline CDR1 reads MGHDK; CDR2 reads SYGVNS. The V and J ends lost 4 bases and 1 base respectively, with 10 bases between them. The CDR3 is 15 residues long. The CDR3 loop reads CASSGPGQNTGELFF. The CDR3 DNA follows: TGTGCCAGCAGTGGGCCGGGACAGAACACCGGGGAGCTGTTTTTT.

This clonotype was seen at least ten times. The rearrangement links TRBV5-1 to TRBJ2-7; TRBD1 might be the D (5 bases). Trimming shortened V by 0 bases and J by 0 bases, and 7 bases separated the two germline ends. There are 14 residues in the CDR3. Germline V gene sequence: CDR1 SGHRS, CDR2 YFSETQ. This chain's CDR3 is CASSLEGNSYEQYF. Here the CDR3 DNA reads TGCGCCAGCAGCTTGGAGGGGAACTCCTACGAGCAGTACTTC.

The chain has TRBV5-4 and TRBJ2-5, with TRBD1 matching over 7 bases. The trim removed 5 bases at V and 2 bases at J, leaving 12 bases unmatched. The CDR3 consists of 16 residues. The germline CDR1 and CDR2 sequences are SGHNT and YYREEE (reference sequence). The chain's CDR3 is CASSFEGARKQETQYF. The CDR3 bases are TGTGCCAGCAGTTTCGAGGGGGCGCGGAAACAAGAGACCCAGTACTTC.

The chain joins TRBV7-2 to TRBJ2-3; 9 nucleotides agree with TRBD2. CDR1 and CDR2 (germline): SGHTA, FQGNSA. CDR3 length: 17 amino acids. The V segment lost 2 bases and the J segment 5 bases; nucleotides outside the gene matches: 11. This chain's CDR3 is CASSLSFRGREGDTQYF. The CDR3 nucleotides read TGTGCCAGCAGCTTATCATTTCGCGGGAGGGAGGGAGATACGCAGTATTTT.

This clonotype appeared a few times. The V call is TRBV7-9, the J call TRBJ1-2; D is undetermined. Trimming removed 3 bases at V and 7 bases at J, with 15 bases between. Germline V gene sequence: CDR1 SEHNR, CDR2 FQNEAQ (reference sequence). The CDR3 runs to 14 residues. The CDR3 spells CASSFDGRTGGYTF. CDR3 DNA sequence: TGTGCCAGCAGCTTCGACGGGAGGACTGGTGGCTACACCTTC.